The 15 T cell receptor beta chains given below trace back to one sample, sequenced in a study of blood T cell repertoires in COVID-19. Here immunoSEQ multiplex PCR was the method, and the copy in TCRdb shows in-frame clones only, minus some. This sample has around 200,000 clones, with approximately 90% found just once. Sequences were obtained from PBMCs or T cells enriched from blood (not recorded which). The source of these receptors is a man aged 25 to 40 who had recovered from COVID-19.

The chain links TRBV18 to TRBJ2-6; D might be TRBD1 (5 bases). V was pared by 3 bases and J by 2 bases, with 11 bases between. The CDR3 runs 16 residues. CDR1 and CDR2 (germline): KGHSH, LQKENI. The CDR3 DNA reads TGTGCCAGCTCACCTCTTCAGGGTGCTGGGGCCAACGTCCTGACTTTC. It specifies CASSPLQGAGANVLTF.

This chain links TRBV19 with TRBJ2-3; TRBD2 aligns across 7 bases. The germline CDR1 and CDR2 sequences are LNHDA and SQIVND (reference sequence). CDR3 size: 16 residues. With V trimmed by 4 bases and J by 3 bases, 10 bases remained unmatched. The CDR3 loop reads CASSNRGPGGTDTQYF. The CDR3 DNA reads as TGTGCCAGTAGTAACAGAGGACCGGGGGGAACAGATACGCAGTATTTT.

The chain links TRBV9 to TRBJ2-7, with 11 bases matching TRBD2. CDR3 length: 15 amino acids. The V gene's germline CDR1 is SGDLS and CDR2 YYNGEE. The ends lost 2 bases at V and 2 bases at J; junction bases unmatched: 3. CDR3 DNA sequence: TGTGCCAGCAGCGTGACTAGCGGGGACACCTACGAGCAGTACTTC. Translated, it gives CASSVTSGDTYEQYF.

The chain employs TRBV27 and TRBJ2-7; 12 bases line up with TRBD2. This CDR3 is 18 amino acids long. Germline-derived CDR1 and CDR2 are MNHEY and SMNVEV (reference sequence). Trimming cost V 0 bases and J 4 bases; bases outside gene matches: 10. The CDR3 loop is CASSLSLAGGPSSYEQYF. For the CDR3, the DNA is TGTGCCAGCAGTTTATCGCTAGCGGGAGGGCCAAGTTCATACGAGCAGTACTTC.

The CDR3: CASSQVLGFTHPNYGYTF. CDR3 nucleotides: TGCGCCAGCAGCCAAGTTCTCGGGTTTACCCACCCTAACTATGGCTACACCTTC. This chain joins TRBV4-3 and TRBJ1-2; no clear D gene. Germline assignment: CDR1 LGHNA and CDR2 YSLEER. V dropped 1 base and J dropped 0 bases, with 18 bases sitting between them. The CDR3 contains 18 residues.

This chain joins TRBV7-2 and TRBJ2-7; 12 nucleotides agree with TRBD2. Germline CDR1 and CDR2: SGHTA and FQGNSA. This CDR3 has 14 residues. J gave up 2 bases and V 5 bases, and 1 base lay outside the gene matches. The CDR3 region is CASSRTSGTYEQYF. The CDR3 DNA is TGTGCCAGCAGCCGGACTAGCGGGACCTACGAGCAGTACTTC.

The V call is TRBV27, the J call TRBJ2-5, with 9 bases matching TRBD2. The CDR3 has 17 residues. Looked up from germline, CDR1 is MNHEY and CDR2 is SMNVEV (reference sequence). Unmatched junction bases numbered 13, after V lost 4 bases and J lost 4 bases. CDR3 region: CASSSIRLAGTLETQYF. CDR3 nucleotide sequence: TGTGCCAGCAGTTCAATTCGGCTAGCGGGAACGTTAGAGACCCAGTACTTC.

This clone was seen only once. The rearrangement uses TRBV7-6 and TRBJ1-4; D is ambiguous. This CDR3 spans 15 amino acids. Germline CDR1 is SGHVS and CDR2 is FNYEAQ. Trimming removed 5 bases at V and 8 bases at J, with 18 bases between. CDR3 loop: CASSPTRRTGEKLFF. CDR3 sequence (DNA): TGTGCCAGCAGCCCGACCAGACGGACGGGGGAAAAACTGTTTTTT.

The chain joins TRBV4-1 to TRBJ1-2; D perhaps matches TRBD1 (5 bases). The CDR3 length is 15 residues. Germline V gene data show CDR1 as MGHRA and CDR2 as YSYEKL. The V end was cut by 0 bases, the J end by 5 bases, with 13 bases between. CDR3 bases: TGCGCCAGCAGCCAAGATGCGACAGTGACTTATGGCTACACCTTC. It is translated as CASSQDATVTYGYTF.

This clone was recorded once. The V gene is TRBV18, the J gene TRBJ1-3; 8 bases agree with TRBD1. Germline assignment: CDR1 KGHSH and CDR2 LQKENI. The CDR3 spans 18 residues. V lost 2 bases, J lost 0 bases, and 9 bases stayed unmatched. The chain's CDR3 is CASSPLGRGLYSGNTIYF. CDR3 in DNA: TGTGCCAGCTCACCATTGGGCAGGGGGCTCTACTCTGGAAACACCATATATTTT.

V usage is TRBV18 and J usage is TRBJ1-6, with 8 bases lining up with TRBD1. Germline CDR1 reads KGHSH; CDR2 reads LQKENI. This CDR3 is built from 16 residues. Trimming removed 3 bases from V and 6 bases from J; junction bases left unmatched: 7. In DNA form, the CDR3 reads TGTGCCAGCTCACCCCTAGGACAGGGAGGTAATTCACCCCTCCACTTT. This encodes CASSPLGQGGNSPLHF.

In DNA, the CDR3 is TGTGCCAGCAGTTTTCACGGGGGTGAGCAGTTCTTC. This encodes CASSFHGGEQFF. The chain combines TRBV12-3 or TRBV12-4 with TRBJ2-1; D perhaps matches TRBD2 (6 bases). The V end lost 3 bases, the J end lost 9 bases, and 9 bases lay between the germline ends. The CDR3 contains 12 residues.

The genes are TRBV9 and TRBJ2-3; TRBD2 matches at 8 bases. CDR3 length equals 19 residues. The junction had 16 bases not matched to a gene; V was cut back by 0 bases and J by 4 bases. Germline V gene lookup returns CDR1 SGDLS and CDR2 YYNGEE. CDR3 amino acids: CASSVDWMGGNGGADTQYF. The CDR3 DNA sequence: TGTGCCAGCAGCGTAGATTGGATGGGAGGTAACGGGGGGGCAGATACGCAGTATTTT.

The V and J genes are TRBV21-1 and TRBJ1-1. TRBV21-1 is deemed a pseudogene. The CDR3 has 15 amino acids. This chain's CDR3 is CASSKCKRVNTEAFF. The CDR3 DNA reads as TGTGCCAGCAGCAAATGTAAACGGGTGAACACTGAAGCTTTCTTT.

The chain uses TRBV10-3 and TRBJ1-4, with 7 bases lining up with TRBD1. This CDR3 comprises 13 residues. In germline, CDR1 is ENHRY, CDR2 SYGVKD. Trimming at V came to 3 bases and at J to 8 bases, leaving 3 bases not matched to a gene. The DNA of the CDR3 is TGTGCCATCAGTGACCCGACAGGGGAAAAACTGTTTTTT. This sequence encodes CAISDPTGEKLFF.